The present TCR beta chain was sequenced within a study of T cell responses to AZD1222 COVID-19 vaccine. V gave up 8 bases and J gave up 4 bases, with 11 bases separating them. The CDR3 extends over 13 amino acids. CDR1 MDHEN and CDR2 SYDVKM come from the germline V gene. Comment on this clone: Its antigen is not known.

Assay used: immunoSEQ multiplex PCR; TCRdb lists only in-frame clones, some missing. The table records 150,000 or so clones, 85% to 95% of them present only once. Study-wide findings and caveats: Samples come after the peak T cell response, not at day 14.

This TCR came from an adult in good health. This chain joins TRBV28 and TRBJ2-2; the D gene is possibly TRBD1 (5 bases). The sequenced sample was peripheral blood, obtained on day 0 of AZD1222 vaccination. CDR3 DNA sequence: TGTGCCAGCGACGGGCAGGGCACCGGGGAGCTGTTTTTT. It translates to CASDGQGTGELFF.